One and the same sample provided the 6 T cell receptor beta chains below, sequenced in a study of T cells after yellow fever vaccination (dated 2019 in TCRdb). The intended sense of this specimen's treatment or condition label: live attenuated yellow fever vaccine strain. The library was produced with 5' RACE. The run used an Illumina HiSeq 2500. TCRdb reworked the public reads: Q25 trimming with fastp, MiXCR clone assembly, productive beta chains retained. Each CDR3 protein appears once, grouped with its most common genes and DNA. The sample table records about 49,000 distinct CDR3 sequences; approximately 7% of these occur just once. The ten largest account for 28% of the sample. Here the sequenced sample was CD8+ T cells sorted from PBMCs, taken roughly 15 days after the first yellow fever vaccination. All receptors come from a man in his late teens or twenties who received the YFV17D yellow fever vaccine.

This clonotype was recorded only once. A much larger clone sits a single nucleotide away, making a read error possible. The gene calls are TRBV5-5 and TRBJ2-1; TRBD1 matches 8 bases. Looked up from germline, CDR1 is SGHKS and CDR2 is YYEKEE (reference sequence). CDR3 size: 15 residues. The CDR3 bases are TGTGCCAGCAGCTTGAAACAGGGGGACAACTATGAGCAGTCCTTC. It codes for CASSLKQGDNYEQSF.

This clonotype showed up many times. The chain is built from TRBV7-2 and TRBJ2-4; 7 nucleotides agree with TRBD2. Germline trimming cut 1 base from V and 11 bases from J; bases unmatched to any gene: 2. The CDR3 totals 12 residues. CDR1 and CDR2 from the germline V gene are SGHTA and FQGNSA. The CDR3 region is CASSLGGRVQYF. DNA for the CDR3: TGTGCCAGCAGCTTAGGGGGGAGGGTTCAGTACTTC.

The rearrangement links TRBV11-2 to TRBJ2-3, with 8 bases identical to TRBD2. This CDR3 is 15 amino acids long. The J segment lost 4 bases and the V segment lost 4 bases, leaving 7 bases of the junction unmatched. CDR1 and CDR2 from the germline V gene are SGHAT and FQNNGV. For the CDR3, the DNA is TGTGCCAGCAGCTCGGGACTAGAGGGCCCAGATACGCAGTATTTT. Protein sequence: CASSSGLEGPDTQYF.

The chain links TRBV5-1 to TRBJ2-1, with a tentative D call TRBD2 (5 bases). CDR3 size: 15 residues. Looked up from germline, CDR1 is SGHRS and CDR2 is YFSETQ. With 1 base removed from V and 3 bases from J, the gap between germline ends came to 11 bases. CDR3 loop: CASSLPRADYNEQFF. CDR3 DNA: TGCGCCAGCAGCTTGCCGCGGGCCGACTACAATGAGCAGTTCTTC.

J is TRBJ1-2 and V is TRBV5-1; D unclear. Germline lookup yields CDR1 SGHRS and CDR2 YFSETQ. The CDR3 is 12 amino acids. Trimming took off 1 base at V and 9 bases at J, with 10 bases between the two ends. CDR3 coding DNA: TGCGCCAGCAGCTTGAGGCAAGATAGCTACACCTTC. Its protein product is CASSLRQDSYTF.

This clonotype was seen ten or more times. The V and J genes are TRBV27 and TRBJ1-1; 11 positions match TRBD1. V was clipped by 1 base and J by 4 bases; unmatched bases: 2. The CDR3 contains 15 residues. Germline CDR1 MNHEY, CDR2 SMNVEV (reference sequence). The CDR3 bases are TGTGCCAGCAGTTTATTAGGACAGGGGGCCACTGAAGCTTTCTTT. Encoded protein: CASSLLGQGATEAFF.